This T cell receptor beta chain was recorded in a study of T cells in Graves' hyperthyroidism and ophthalmopathy. Study findings and constraints: Ophthalmopathy was model-predicted a median about 7.1 months pre-onset. Most expanded thyroid clonotypes above 0.001 also appeared in blood.

Researchers defined stable Graves' hyperthyroidism as no ophthalmopathy progression within 18 months. The PBMCs were sourced from fresh peripheral blood (around 10 ml). CDR3 length equals 13 residues. Trimming at V came to 6 bases and at J to 3 bases, leaving 2 bases not matched to a gene. Germline values: CDR1 MRHNA, CDR2 SNTAGT. A remark on this clonotype: Antigen: not known.

From RNA transcripts, TCR beta CDR3 regions were amplified. TCR CDR3 underwent first-round RT-PCR with the HTBI primer set. TCRdb reprocessed the multiplex PCR reads via MiXCR and lists one record per CDR3 protein. Of around 340,000 distinct CDR3 sequences listed, roughly 21% are singletons. The source is a woman aged 45-65 years with Graves' hyperthyroidism. Sequencing was done on a sample of blood. V usage is TRBV6-4 and J usage is TRBJ1-3, with 7 bases identical to TRBD1. DNA for the CDR3: TGTGCCAGCAGACACAGGGGTGGAAACACCATATATTTT. It codes for CASRHRGGNTIYF.